These 14 T cell receptor beta chains were all obtained from the same sample, sequenced in a study of T-cell memory formation after mild COVID-19. TCRdb used MiXCR to reprocess the 5' RACE reads, holding one entry per CDR3 protein. The data show approximately 270,000 distinct CDR3 sequences, with roughly 17% seen just once and roughly 24% held by the top ten. The sample consisted of PBMCs or a T cell subset sorted from them (not recorded which). These receptors were obtained from a man younger than 35 who had mild COVID-19 (a few samples of this study predate the infection). Cell type and time point are not known.

This clonotype was picked up a small number of times. The rearrangement links TRBV5-1 to TRBJ2-1, with D possibly TRBD2 on 6 matching bases. Trimming removed 7 bases at V and 4 bases at J, with 12 bases between. This CDR3 comprises 13 residues. The germline CDR1 and CDR2 sequences are SGHRS and YFSETQ. CDR3 sequence: CASVPGGYNEQFF. CDR3 in DNA: TGCGCCAGCGTTCCCGGGGGTTACAATGAGCAGTTCTTC.

This rearrangement joins TRBV29-1 to TRBJ2-7; D perhaps matches TRBD2 (6 bases). Germline CDR1 reads SQVTM; CDR2 reads ANQGSEA. The germline V and J ends were trimmed by 5 bases and 5 bases, with 19 bases remaining between them. This CDR3 spans 14 amino acids. The CDR3 loop is CSVRSGIPGDEQYF. Written as DNA, the CDR3 is TGCAGCGTTCGCTCCGGGATTCCGGGGGACGAGCAGTACTTC.

This chain links TRBV6-2 or TRBV6-3 with TRBJ2-2; D ambiguous. Per germline, CDR1 MNHEY and CDR2 SVGEGT. V lost 0 bases and J lost 6, with 11 bases in between. The CDR3 is 15 residues long. In nucleotides, the CDR3 is TGTGCCAGCAGTTACTCCGACCGAAGGGCCGGGGAGCTGTTTTTT. Its translation is CASSYSDRRAGELFF.

This chain uses TRBV7-9 with TRBJ2-3; D uncertain. The germline CDR1 and CDR2 sequences are SEHNR and FQNEAQ (reference sequence). V lost 4 bases, J lost 1 base, and 18 bases lay in between. The CDR3 has 17 residues. The CDR3 nucleotides are TGTGCCAGCAGCTCCCCCCGGGCCCCTTCAGGCACAGATACGCAGTATTTT. It codes for CASSSPRAPSGTDTQYF.

This clonotype has ten or more counts. The rearrangement joins TRBV5-1 to TRBJ2-7, with a weak D call TRBD2 (5 bases). This CDR3 spans 12 amino acids. V dropped 0 bases and J dropped 6 bases, with 7 bases sitting between them. The germline V gene encodes CDR1 SGHRS and CDR2 YFSETQ. The CDR3 sequence: CASSLVRGEQYF. Written as DNA, the CDR3 is TGCGCCAGCAGCTTGGTCCGGGGCGAGCAGTACTTC.

The gene calls are TRBV4-1 and TRBJ1-1; D gene unclear. This CDR3 is 14 amino acids long. Germline V CDR1 and CDR2: MGHRA, YSYEKL. V was pared by 2 bases and J by 5 bases, with 12 bases between. Here the CDR3 reads CASSQQEGGTEAFF. The CDR3 DNA sequence: TGCGCCAGCAGCCAACAGGAGGGAGGGACTGAAGCTTTCTTT.

This clonotype has just a few counts. This rearrangement joins TRBV9 to TRBJ1-1, with 12 bases matching TRBD1. CDR1 and CDR2 (germline): SGDLS, YYNGEE. V dropped 3 bases and J dropped 3; count of bases not matched to a gene: 3. CDR3 length equals 15 residues. The CDR3 nucleotides read TGTGCCAGCAGCGCGGGACAGGGGGCGGACACTGAAGCTTTCTTT. Amino acid sequence: CASSAGQGADTEAFF.

In its sample, this clonotype was seen a few times. The chain couples TRBV15 to TRBJ2-7, with D perhaps being TRBD1 or TRBD2 (5 bases each). CDR3 length: 15 residues. Trimming took 0 bases from V and 1 from J, leaving 10 bases between them. Germline values: CDR1 LNHNV, CDR2 YYDKDF (reference sequence). The CDR3 reads CATSRDIGGSYEQYF. CDR3 DNA: TGTGCCACCAGCAGAGATATTGGGGGATCCTACGAGCAGTACTTC.

The rearrangement uses TRBV9 and TRBJ2-2, with 9 bases matching TRBD2. This CDR3 is 16 amino acids long. J gave up 3 bases and V 0 bases, and 3 bases lay outside the gene matches. The germline CDR1 and CDR2 sequences are SGDLS and YYNGEE. The CDR3 loop is CASSVGLAVYTGELFF. The CDR3 DNA reads as TGTGCCAGCAGCGTAGGACTAGCGGTGTACACCGGGGAGCTGTTTTTT.

There are a few counts of this clonotype. The chain recombines TRBV19 with TRBJ2-7; D is ambiguous. Trimming took 3 bases from V and 3 from J, leaving 9 bases between them. CDR3 length: 13 amino acids. In germline, CDR1 is LNHDA, CDR2 SQIVND (reference sequence). CDR3 in amino acids: CASSIYGDYEQYF. In DNA form, the CDR3 reads TGTGCCAGTAGTATTTATGGGGACTACGAGCAGTACTTC.

The genes are TRBV12-3 or TRBV12-4 and TRBJ1-4; 10 nucleotides agree with TRBD1. The J segment lost 7 bases and the V segment lost 6 bases, leaving 2 bases of the junction unmatched. There are 13 residues in the CDR3. The DNA for the CDR3 is TGTGCCAGCAGGGACAGGGGGATTGAAAAACTGTTTTTT. Its protein is CASRDRGIEKLFF.

This clonotype was seen more than once but under ten times. The chain is built from TRBV19 and TRBJ2-5; D may correspond to TRBD1 or TRBD2 (5 bases each). CDR3 length equals 14 residues. Between the trimmed V and J ends, which lost 11 bases and 4 bases, there was a span of 20 bases. CDR1 and CDR2 (germline): LNHDA, SQIVND (reference sequence). The CDR3, as DNA: TGTGCCGGATCCGGGACGGAAATAGGAGAGACCCAGTACTTC. Its protein product is CAGSGTEIGETQYF.

The J gene is TRBJ2-2, the V gene TRBV7-9; 9 bases map to TRBD2. Trimming at V came to 7 bases and at J to 3 bases, leaving 9 bases not matched to a gene. Germline values: CDR1 SEHNR, CDR2 FQNEAQ (reference sequence). The CDR3 covers 16 residues. CDR3 region: CASIRAGGLYTGELFF. In nucleotides, the CDR3 is TGTGCCAGCATCCGAGCGGGGGGCTTGTACACCGGGGAGCTGTTTTTT.

The gene calls are TRBV7-2 and TRBJ2-3; D gene uncertain. Germline CDR1 and CDR2: SGHTA and FQGNSA. V lost 5 bases, J lost 2 bases, and 11 bases lay in between. The CDR3 is made up of 14 amino acids. The CDR3 protein is CASSRQAHTDTQYF. In DNA, the CDR3 is TGTGCCAGCAGCCGACAAGCACACACAGATACGCAGTATTTT.